A selection of T cell receptor beta chains follows, all from one sample in a study of shared clonotypes between healthy human individuals. Repertoires were generated with immunoSEQ multiplex PCR, while TCRdb's copy carries only in-frame clones and drops some. The repertoire holds about 2.1 million clones, with 90% to 95% as singletons. Sample: naive CD8+ T cells from PBMCs. The receptors here all came from a man aged 18 to 35 in good health. Some clones in this sample may be carry-over from other donors' samples. CDR3s include the opening cysteine and the closing phenylalanine or tryptophan. The D gene is left open where the match is weak. Clone size is shown for a subset of rows, as once, few, many or a class of expanded clone.

cdr3_nt cdr3_aa j_call d_call clone_size v_call
TGTGCCAGCAGCACGGGACAGGGGACCATGAACACTGAAGCTTTCTTT CASSTGQGTMNTEAFF TRBJ1-1 TRBD1 once TRBV28
TGTGCTAGTGGTTTGGCCCTCAGGGGCGGCTACACCTTC CASGLALRGGYTF TRBJ1-2 . . TRBV12-5
TGTGCCAGCCGAGTACTTGGTGAGGGGGACACTGAAGCTTTCTTT CASRVLGEGDTEAFF TRBJ1-1 . . TRBV27
TGTGCCAGCAGCTCTCGGAGGGCGGGACTTTTCGAGCAGTACTTC CASSSRRAGLFEQYF TRBJ2-7 . . TRBV7-2
TGTGCCAGCAGCTTCGAACAGTTTCACGGGGAGCTGTTTTTT CASSFEQFHGELFF TRBJ2-2 . . TRBV7-2
TGTGCCAGCAGCGTAGCTACTAGCGGGAGGGCCTCCTACAATGAGCAGTTCTTC CASSVATSGRASYNEQFF TRBJ2-1 TRBD2 . TRBV9
TGTGCCAGTAGTCTAGGACTAGCGGGAGGGCCGTTCACCGGGGAGCTGTTTTTT CASSLGLAGGPFTGELFF TRBJ2-2 TRBD2 . TRBV19
TGTGCCAGCAGCTCGTGGTCTTCCAAGGAGGAAAAACTGTTTTTT CASSSWSSKEEKLFF TRBJ1-4 . . TRBV7-9
TGTGCCAGCAGCCCCTTCTTTGTTGGGACCGGGGAGCTGTTTTTT CASSPFFVGTGELFF TRBJ2-2 . . TRBV5-5
TGCGCCAGCAGCATGAACCGGGACAGAAGTTGGAACACCATATATTTT CASSMNRDRSWNTIYF TRBJ1-3 TRBD1 . TRBV5-1
TGTGCCAGCAGCTTACGGGGACTAGCGGGATCGGATGAGCAGTTCTTC CASSLRGLAGSDEQFF TRBJ2-1 TRBD2 . TRBV7-8
TGTGCCAGCAGCCAAGACAGGGGCTCCTTGGACGAGCAGTACTTC CASSQDRGSLDEQYF TRBJ2-7 TRBD1 . TRBV11-2
TGTGCCAGCAGTTACGTCACTAGCGGGAGTTATGAGCAGTTCTTC CASSYVTSGSYEQFF TRBJ2-1 TRBD2 . TRBV6-5
TGCGCCAGCAGCTTGGACGGTCCAGGACAGGGGGCCTACAATGAGCAGTTCTTC CASSLDGPGQGAYNEQFF TRBJ2-1 TRBD1 . TRBV5-1
TGTGCCAGCAGTCCAACACTGAACACTGAAGCTTTCTTT CASSPTLNTEAFF TRBJ1-1 . . TRBV28
TGTGCCTGGACCACAGGGGGCTATGGCTACACCTTC CAWTTGGYGYTF TRBJ1-2 TRBD1 . TRBV30
TGTGCCAGCAGTCCGATGAACACCGGGGAGCTGTTTTTT CASSPMNTGELFF TRBJ2-2 . . TRBV27
TGTGCCAGCAGCTTATCTAGCGGGAGAACATACACCGGGGAGCTGTTTTTT CASSLSSGRTYTGELFF TRBJ2-2 TRBD2 . TRBV11-2
TGTGCCACCAGCAGAGGAGAGTTCGAGCAGTTCTTC CATSRGEFEQFF TRBJ2-1 . . TRBV15
TGTGCCAGCAGCTTCGGCGTCGGGTCTGGAAACACCATATATTTT CASSFGVGSGNTIYF TRBJ1-3 . . TRBV5-6
TGTGCCAGTACTAGGACAGGCAAGCGCTACAATGAGCAGTTCTTC CASTRTGKRYNEQFF TRBJ2-1 TRBD1 . TRBV6-7
TGCGCCAGCAGCCAAGGACTCCGCAACGAGCAGTACTTC CASSQGLRNEQYF TRBJ2-7 . . TRBV4-1
TGTGCCAGTACTTCCGGGGGACCCCAGCATTTT CASTSGGPQHF TRBJ1-5 . few TRBV19
TGTGCCAGCAGCTTAGCCTACTCTGGGGCCAACGTCCTGACTTTC CASSLAYSGANVLTF TRBJ2-6 . . TRBV7-9
TGTGCCTGGACCGTAGGACCTCCTCAAGGCTACACCTTC CAWTVGPPQGYTF TRBJ1-2 . . TRBV30
TGTGCCAGCAGCGGGGGACACTTTCTATTCTTC CASSGGHFLFF TRBJ1-2 . . TRBV9
TGCGCCAGCAGTAACTTAGGGGGGACTGAAGCTTTCTTT CASSNLGGTEAFF TRBJ1-1 . few TRBV4-3